Shown below are 2 T cell receptor beta chains from a single sample sequenced in a study of early T cells in non-severe SARS-CoV-2 infection. Each CDR3 protein is one row after TCRdb ran MiXCR on the 5' RACE reads. This table has around 50,000 distinct CDR3 sequences, around 12% appearing once. Sequences were obtained from whole blood. These receptors were collected from an adult who was a healthcare worker with PCR-confirmed SARS-CoV-2 infection or an uninfected control (not recorded which).

The chain links TRBV6-6 to TRBJ2-4; no reliable D call. The CDR3 is made up of 14 amino acids. CDR1 is MNHNY and CDR2 is SVGAGI in the germline V gene (reference sequence). The V and J ends lost 7 bases and 0 bases respectively, with 10 bases between them. The CDR3 loop is CASMGTLAKNIQYF. CDR3 coding DNA: TGTGCCAGCATGGGTACTCTAGCCAAAAACATTCAGTACTTC.

This clonotype was recorded many times. The chain recombines TRBV3-1 with TRBJ2-2; D ambiguous. Germline V gene sequence: CDR1 LGHDT, CDR2 YNNKEL (reference sequence). The V gene lost 3 bases and the J gene lost 6 bases, with 8 bases spanning the gap. This CDR3 is 13 amino acids long. The CDR3 nucleotides are TGTGCCAGCAGCCACGTGGCGGCCGGGGAGCTGTTTTTT. This sequence encodes CASSHVAAGELFF.